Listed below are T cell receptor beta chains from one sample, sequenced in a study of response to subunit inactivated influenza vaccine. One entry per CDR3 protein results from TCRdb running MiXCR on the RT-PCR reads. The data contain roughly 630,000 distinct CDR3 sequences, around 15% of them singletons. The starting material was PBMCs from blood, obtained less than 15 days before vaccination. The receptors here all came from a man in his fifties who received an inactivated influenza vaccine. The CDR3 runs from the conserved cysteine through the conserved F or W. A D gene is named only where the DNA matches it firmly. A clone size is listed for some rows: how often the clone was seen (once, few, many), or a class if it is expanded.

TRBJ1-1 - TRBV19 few CASTTLQQNTEAFF TGTGCCAGTACCACCTTACAGCAGAACACTGAAGCTTTCTTT
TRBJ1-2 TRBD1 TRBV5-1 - CASSWGTGGAADGYTF TGCGCCAGCAGCTGGGGAACAGGGGGCGCGGCTGACGGCTACACCTTC
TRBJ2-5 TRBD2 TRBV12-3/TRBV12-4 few CASSHSGGLQETQYF TGTGCCAGCAGCCATAGCGGGGGCCTACAAGAGACCCAGTACTTC
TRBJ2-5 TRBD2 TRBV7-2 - CASSHGGGGETQYF TGTGCCAGCAGCCATGGGGGGGGAGGAGAGACCCAGTACTTC
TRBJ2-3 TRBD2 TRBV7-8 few CASSGSGITDTQYF TGTGCCAGCAGCGGTAGCGGGATCACAGATACGCAGTATTTT
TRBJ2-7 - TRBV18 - CASSPPTSYEQYF TGTGCCAGCTCACCCCCCACTTCCTACGAGCAGTACTTC
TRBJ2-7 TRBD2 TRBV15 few CATSRGLAGVYEQYF TGTGCCACCAGCAGAGGACTAGCGGGGGTCTACGAGCAGTACTTC
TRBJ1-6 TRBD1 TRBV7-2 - CASSLDGTGVSPLHF TGTGCCAGCAGCTTAGATGGGACAGGGGTGTCACCCCTCCACTTT
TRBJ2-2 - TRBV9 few CASSVSGQWDTGELFF TGTGCCAGCAGCGTATCGGGGCAATGGGACACCGGGGAGCTGTTTTTT
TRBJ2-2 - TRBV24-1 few CATSGGGTALNTGELFF TGTGCCACCAGTGGAGGAGGGACAGCCTTGAACACCGGGGAGCTGTTTTTT
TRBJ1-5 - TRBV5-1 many CASSLNGRGNQPQHF TGCGCCAGCAGCTTGAACGGTAGAGGCAATCAGCCCCAGCATTTT
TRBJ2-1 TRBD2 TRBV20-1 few CSARGLAGGSEEGQFF TGCAGTGCTAGAGGGCTAGCGGGAGGCTCGGAGGAGGGGCAGTTCTTC
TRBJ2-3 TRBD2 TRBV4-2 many CASSQDRGGSTDTQYF TGTGCCAGCAGCCAAGATCGGGGGGGTAGCACAGATACGCAGTATTTT
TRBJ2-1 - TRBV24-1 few CATSDYGGDEQFF TGTGCCACCAGTGATTACGGAGGCGATGAGCAGTTCTTC
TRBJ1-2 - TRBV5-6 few CASSEVGATNYGYTF TGTGCCAGCAGCGAGGTGGGGGCGACTAACTATGGCTACACCTTC
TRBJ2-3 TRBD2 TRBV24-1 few CATSDSLAGGLDTQYF TGTGCCACCAGTGATTCACTAGCGGGAGGTTTGGATACGCAGTATTTT
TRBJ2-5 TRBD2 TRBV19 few CASSTGLAGSETQYF TGTGCCAGTAGTACCGGACTAGCGGGATCGGAGACCCAGTACTTC
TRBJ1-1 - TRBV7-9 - CAGILLNTEAFF TGTGCCGGGATACTTCTGAACACTGAAGCTTTCTTT
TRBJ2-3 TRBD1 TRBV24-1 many CATSALAIGQGTDTQYF TGTGCCACCAGTGCTCTCGCCATCGGACAGGGGACAGATACGCAGTATTTT
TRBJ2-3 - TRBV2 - CASSEGVPTDTQYF TGTGCCAGCAGCGAAGGGGTCCCGACAGATACGCAGTATTTT
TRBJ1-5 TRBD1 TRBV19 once CASSFGTGDNQPQHF TGTGCCAGTAGTTTCGGGACAGGGGACAATCAGCCCCAGCATTTT
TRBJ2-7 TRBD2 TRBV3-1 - CASSHVAGTVYEQYF TGTGCCAGCAGCCACGTAGCGGGAACCGTATACGAGCAGTACTTC
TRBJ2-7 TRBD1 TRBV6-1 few CASRDRGLSSSYEQYF TGTGCCAGTAGGGACAGGGGCTTGAGTAGCTCCTACGAGCAGTACTTC
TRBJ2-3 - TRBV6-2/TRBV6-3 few CASRNADTQYF TGTGCCAGCAGGAATGCAGATACGCAGTATTTT
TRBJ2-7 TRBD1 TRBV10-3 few CAISEMTGYYEQYF TGTGCCATCAGTGAGATGACAGGGTACTACGAGCAGTACTTC
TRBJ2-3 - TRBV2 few CASSFSSPLADTQYF TGTGCCAGCAGTTTCTCCTCTCCACTAGCAGATACGCAGTATTTT
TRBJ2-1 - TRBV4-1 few CASSQDYPGLAEQFF TGCGCCAGCAGCCAAGATTACCCAGGTTTAGCTGAACAGTTCTTC
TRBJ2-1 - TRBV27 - CASSLAGRGSNEQFF TGTGCCAGCAGTCTAGCAGGCAGGGGCAGCAATGAGCAGTTCTTC
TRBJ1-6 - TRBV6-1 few CASYQGANSPLHF TGTGCCAGCTACCAGGGCGCTAATTCACCCCTCCACTTT
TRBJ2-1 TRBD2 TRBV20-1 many CSASLAGGYNEQFF TGCAGTGCCTCCCTCGCGGGGGGTTACAATGAGCAGTTCTTC
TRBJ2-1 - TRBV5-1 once CASTTPTGTYNEQFF TGCGCCAGCACCACTCCAACAGGGACCTACAATGAGCAGTTCTTC
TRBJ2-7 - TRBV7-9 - CASSSFRTDSYEQYF TGTGCCAGCAGCTCCTTTCGGACGGATTCCTACGAGCAGTACTTC